One sample yielded the 15 T cell receptor beta chains listed below, sequenced in a study of cytomegalovirus exposure and HLA in healthy donors. PCR used 60 Vbeta primers and 13 Jbeta primers. Method: immunoSEQ multiplex PCR; TCRdb's copy keeps in-frame clones and lacks some. The data contain over 70,000 clones, about 80% of them singletons. Specimen: PBMCs. All receptors derive from a male donor in good health and CMV-seronegative.

V and J are TRBV5-4 and TRBJ2-6; the D gene is possibly TRBD1 (5 bases). The CDR3 consists of 17 residues. V lost 8 bases and J lost 0, with 18 bases in between. Germline loops: CDR1 SGHNT, CDR2 YYREEE (reference sequence). The CDR3 sequence: CASTAQQVGSGANVLTF. The CDR3 nucleotides are TGTGCCAGTACCGCTCAACAGGTTGGCTCTGGGGCCAACGTCCTGACTTTC.

Of note for this clone: One end of the junction varies from germline; a read error may be responsible. The genes are TRBV7-7 and TRBJ2-5; no reliable D call. Germline CDR1 reads SSHAT; CDR2 reads FNYEAQ (reference sequence). CDR3 length: 12 amino acids. The CDR3 nucleotides are TGTGCTAGCAGCTCAAACCAAGAGACCCAGTACTTC. It specifies CASSSNQETQYF.

The chain links TRBV5-1 to TRBJ1-1; D remains unclear. Germline lookup yields CDR1 SGHRS and CDR2 YFSETQ. V dropped 5 bases and J dropped 0 bases, with 14 bases sitting between them. The CDR3 length is 15 residues. This CDR3 reads CASREGSSMNTEAFF. For the CDR3, the DNA is TGCGCCAGCAGAGAGGGCAGCTCCATGAACACTGAAGCTTTCTTT.

The chain employs TRBV19 and TRBJ2-7; the match to TRBD1 covers 7 bases. The CDR3 runs to 16 residues. In germline, CDR1 is LNHDA, CDR2 SQIVND (reference sequence). V shed 4 bases and J 0 bases; nucleotides not matched to a gene: 9. The CDR3 DNA follows: TGTGCCAGTAGTACCCTACCGGGACAGCCCTCCTACGAGCAGTACTTC. Amino acid sequence: CASSTLPGQPSYEQYF.

The chain uses TRBV6-5 and TRBJ1-2; 7 bases are shared with TRBD1. V gave up 0 bases and J gave up 2 bases; unmatched junction bases: 3. CDR1 and CDR2 (germline): MNHEY, SVGAGI. The CDR3 length is 15 residues. CDR3 protein: CASSYSSRGNYGYTF. DNA for the CDR3: TGTGCCAGCAGTTACTCGAGCAGGGGGAACTATGGCTACACCTTC.

This clone occurred once. V and J are TRBV10-3 and TRBJ1-2, with D unresolved. The CDR3 extends over 15 amino acids. V was shortened by 11 bases and J by 5 bases, with 24 bases between the two germline ends. Per germline, CDR1 ENHRY and CDR2 SYGVKD. The CDR3 DNA reads TGTGCCGCCACCGGGGTCCATTTCGGGCCTTATGGCTACACCTTC. It is translated as CAATGVHFGPYGYTF.

The chain combines TRBV28 with TRBJ1-1; D is unresolved. CDR1 is MDHEN, CDR2 SYDVKM, per germline. There are 16 residues in the CDR3. Trimming left V 3 bases short and J 3 bases short, with 17 bases between. This CDR3 reads CASSLLSNRGDTEAFF. CDR3 sequence (DNA): TGTGCCAGCAGTTTGTTGTCCAATAGAGGCGACACTGAAGCTTTCTTT. Complete variable domain (other parts from reference TRBV28 and TRBJ1-1): DVKVTQSSRYLVKRTGEKVFLECVQDMDHENMFWYRQDPGLGLRLIYFSYDVKMKEKGDIPEGYSVSREKKERFSLILESASTNQTSMYLCASSLLSNRGDTEAFFGQGTRLTVV.

The V gene is TRBV10-1, the J gene TRBJ2-5, with 7 bases that match TRBD2. This CDR3 is 16 amino acids long. Per germline, CDR1 WNHNN and CDR2 SYGVQD (reference sequence). Germline trimming cut 0 bases from V and 1 base from J; bases unmatched to any gene: 5. In DNA form, the CDR3 reads TGCGCCAGCAGTGAGTCTTTTACGGGGGGCCAAGAGACCCAGTACTTC. Protein product: CASSESFTGGQETQYF.

The CDR3 nucleotides read TGTGCCATCAGGAGACTGGACACAGATACGCAGTATTTT. Protein product: CAIRRLDTDTQYF. V is TRBV10-3 and J is TRBJ2-3, with D hard to call. With 6 bases removed from V and 2 bases from J, the gap between germline ends came to 9 bases. The V gene's germline CDR1 is ENHRY and CDR2 SYGVKD. The CDR3 runs to 13 residues.

The chain recombines TRBV25-1 with TRBJ2-3; D possibly corresponds to TRBD2 (6 bases). This CDR3 spans 14 amino acids. The germline CDR1 and CDR2 sequences are MGHDK and SYGVNS. The CDR3 loop is CASGGAGRTDTQYF. In DNA form, the CDR3 reads TGTGCGAGCGGAGGGGCAGGGCGGACAGATACGCAGTATTTT.

This chain connects TRBV10-3 to TRBJ2-7; 13 nucleotides agree with TRBD2. CDR1 is ENHRY and CDR2 is SYGVKD in the germline V gene. The CDR3 has 13 amino acids. The junction had 1 base not matched to a gene; V was cut back by 8 bases and J by 3 bases. As DNA, the CDR3 is TGTGCCATCGGGACTAGCGGGGACTACGAGCAGTACTTC. Translated, it gives CAIGTSGDYEQYF.

In its sample, this clone was seen a few times. V and J are TRBV9 and TRBJ1-3; 7 bases agree with TRBD1. Germline values: CDR1 SGDLS, CDR2 YYNGEE. CDR3 length: 15 amino acids. The V segment lost 4 bases and the J segment 3 bases; nucleotides outside the gene matches: 7. The chain's CDR3 is CASSSYRDSGNTIYF. The CDR3 DNA sequence: TGTGCCAGCAGCTCCTATCGGGACAGTGGAAACACCATATATTTT.

Only one count was recorded for this clone. This chain uses TRBV4-3 with TRBJ1-5, with TRBD1 identical over 7 bases. Per the germline V gene, CDR1 is LGHNA and CDR2 is YSLEER. The CDR3 has 16 residues. V lost 4 bases to trimming and J lost 3 bases; unmatched junction nucleotides: 9. CDR3 sequence: CASSLSAGGNNQPQHF. The CDR3 DNA reads as TGCGCCAGCAGCCTGTCAGCAGGGGGAAACAATCAGCCCCAGCATTTT.

This clone was seen only a few times. The V gene is TRBV15, the J gene TRBJ2-1, with D possibly matching TRBD2 (6 bases). Trimming took 9 bases from V and 0 from J, leaving 18 bases between them. Germline CDR1 reads LNHNV; CDR2 reads YYDKDF (reference sequence). The CDR3 is made up of 16 amino acids. The CDR3 coding sequence is TGTGCCACTACCCTTCTAGCGACGGGCTCCTACAATGAGCAGTTCTTC. Its translation: CATTLLATGSYNEQFF.

J is TRBJ1-1 and V is TRBV2; possibly TRBD1 for D (5 bases). CDR1 SNHLY and CDR2 FYNNEI come from the germline V gene. This CDR3 has 13 amino acids. V lost 5 bases, J lost 5 bases, and 12 bases lay in between. In nucleotides, the CDR3 is TGTGCCAGCAGTATGGGGCAGAGGACTGAAGCTTTCTTT. Translation gives CASSMGQRTEAFF.